The following is a T cell receptor (beta chain) sequence with its context. As for treatment: randomized to nivolumab then ipilimumab (arm A) or the reverse (arm B). No patient had prior DNA-damaging chemotherapy. Sorted cells were live CD3+CD8+, lacking CD19 and CD56, from PBMCs. V lost 4 bases and J lost 0, with 16 bases in between. The CDR3 covers 15 residues. Germline V gives CDR1 SQVTM, CDR2 ANQGSEA. This entry comes from a study of sequential checkpoint blockade in melanoma. Study information: After both sequences, patients received maintenance nivolumab.

Sequenced by immunoSEQ multiplex PCR; TCRdb stores in-frame clones only, minus some. The sample has 20,000 to 25,000 clones, roughly 78% seen once. The chain links TRBV29-1 to TRBJ2-7, with D tentatively TRBD2 (5 bases). This specimen was CD8+ T cells sorted from blood (inferred from file names), taken from a patient given nivolumab and ipilimumab in sequence. This TCR was sampled from a human donor with melanoma. CDR3 loop: CSVALGSASSYEQYF. The CDR3 DNA sequence: TGCAGCGTTGCGTTGGGTAGCGCGAGCTCCTACGAGCAGTACTTC.